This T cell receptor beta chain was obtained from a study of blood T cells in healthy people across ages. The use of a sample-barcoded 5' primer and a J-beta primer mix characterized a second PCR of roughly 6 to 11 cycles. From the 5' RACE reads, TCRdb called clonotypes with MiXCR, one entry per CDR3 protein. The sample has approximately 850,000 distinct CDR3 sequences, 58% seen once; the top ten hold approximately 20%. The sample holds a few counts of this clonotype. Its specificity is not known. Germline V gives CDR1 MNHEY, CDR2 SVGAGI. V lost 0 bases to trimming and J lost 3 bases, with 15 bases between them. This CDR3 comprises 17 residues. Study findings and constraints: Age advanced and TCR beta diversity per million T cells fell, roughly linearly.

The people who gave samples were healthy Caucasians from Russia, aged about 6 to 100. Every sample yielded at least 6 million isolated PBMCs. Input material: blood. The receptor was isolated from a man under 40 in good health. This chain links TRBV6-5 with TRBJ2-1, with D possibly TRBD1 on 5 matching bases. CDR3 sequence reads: CASSYSQDRLIYNEQFF. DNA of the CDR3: TGTGCCAGCAGTTACTCACAGGACCGCCTGATCTACAATGAGCAGTTCTTC.